Detailed here is one TCR beta chain. Sequencing was performed with immunoSEQ multiplex PCR; in TCRdb, only in-frame clones are kept and a portion is missing. Of roughly 330,000 clones in the sample, 67% were seen once. The sample is drawn from a study of cytotoxic CD8 clonotypes in ibrutinib-treated CLL. The V and J ends lost 5 bases and 9 bases, in that order; junction bases with no gene match: 25. This CDR3 has 20 residues. Germline V gives CDR1 SNHLY, CDR2 FYNNEI. This sequence originates from a human donor with chronic lymphocytic leukemia. The material sequenced was PBMCs, taken after 36 months of ibrutinib treatment. The chain recombines TRBV2 with TRBJ2-1; 10 bases are a match to TRBD2. The CDR3 bases are TGTGCCAGCAGTCCCAACCCACCAACCCCCGGGACTAGCGACCTGGGTGAGCAGTTCTTC. As protein: CASSPNPPTPGTSDLGEQFF.